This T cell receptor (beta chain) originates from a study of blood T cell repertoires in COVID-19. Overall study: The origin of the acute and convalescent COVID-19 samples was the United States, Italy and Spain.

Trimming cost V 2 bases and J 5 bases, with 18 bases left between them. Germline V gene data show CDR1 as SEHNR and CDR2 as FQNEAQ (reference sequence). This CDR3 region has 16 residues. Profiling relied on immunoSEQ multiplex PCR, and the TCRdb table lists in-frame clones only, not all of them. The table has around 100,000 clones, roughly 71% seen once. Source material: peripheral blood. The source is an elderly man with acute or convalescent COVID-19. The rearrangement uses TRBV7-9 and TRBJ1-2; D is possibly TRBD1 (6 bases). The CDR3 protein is CASSLNVRGGGYGYTF. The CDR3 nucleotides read TGTGCCAGCAGCTTAAATGTCAGGGGCGGTGGATATGGCTACACCTTC.